This TCR beta chain was identified in a study of blood T cell repertoires in COVID-19. In the original analysis: Cell counts per sample came from amplifying reference gene primers. Method: immunoSEQ multiplex PCR; TCRdb's copy keeps in-frame clones and lacks some. The V and J calls and clone size are taken from that table; D and trimming were inferred from the DNA. The table has fewer than 250,000 clones, about nine tenths seen once. Individuals drawn from under 30 US areas were roughly 18 to 100 years old. Sequencing input: PBMCs or T cells enriched from blood (not recorded which). The receptor comes from a man aged 30-40 years in a cohort exposed to, infected with or recovered from COVID-19 (not recorded which).

DNA for the CDR3: TGTGCCAGCAGTGCCACAGGGGCCATGAACACTGAAGCTTTCTTT. As protein: CASSATGAMNTEAFF. The gene calls are TRBV6-4 and TRBJ1-1; 7 nucleotides align to TRBD1. This CDR3 is 15 amino acids long. V gave up 4 bases and J gave up 0 bases; unmatched junction bases: 5. CDR1 and CDR2 (germline): MRHNA, SNTAGT.